The 21 T cell receptor beta chains in this list originate from one sample, sequenced in a study of T cells in Graves' hyperthyroidism and ophthalmopathy. Regions amplified from RNA transcripts were the TCR beta CDR3 regions. HTBI primers were used for first-round RT-PCR of the TCR CDR3. TCRdb re-called the multiplex PCR reads with MiXCR, one entry per CDR3 protein. The sample has around 690,000 distinct CDR3 sequences, less than 25% seen once. Sequenced: blood. These receptors all stem from a man younger than 40 with Graves' ophthalmopathy.

This clonotype was seen many times. The V gene is TRBV7-3, the J gene TRBJ2-1; D gene uncertain. The CDR3 has 13 residues. CDR1 is SGHTA and CDR2 is FQGTGA in the germline V gene. Trimming took 4 bases from V and 8 from J, leaving 12 bases between them. This CDR3 is CASSSNQRDEQFF. The CDR3 region has the DNA TGTGCCAGCAGCTCAAACCAGCGCGATGAGCAGTTCTTC.

The chain recombines TRBV9 with TRBJ1-1, with D uncertain. This CDR3 comprises 15 residues. Germline CDR1 and CDR2: SGDLS and YYNGEE. Trimming cost V 0 bases and J 1 base, with 10 bases left between them. The CDR3 sequence: CASSVGVEANTEAFF. The CDR3 bases are TGTGCCAGCAGCGTAGGGGTGGAAGCGAACACTGAAGCTTTCTTT.

This clonotype has a handful of counts. The rearrangement joins TRBV28 to TRBJ2-1; D unclear. There are 14 residues in the CDR3. Germline assignment: CDR1 MDHEN and CDR2 SYDVKM. The germline V and J ends were trimmed by 6 bases and 2 bases, with 11 bases remaining between them. In DNA, the CDR3 is TGTGCCAGCAGCCGCAGAGACCCCTACAATGAGCAGTTCTTC. This codes for CASSRRDPYNEQFF. The whole variable domain, remainder taken from reference TRBV28 and TRBJ2-1, is DVKVTQSSRYLVKRTGEKVFLECVQDMDHENMFWYRQDPGLGLRLIYFSYDVKMKEKGDIPEGYSVSREKKERFSLILESASTNQTSMYLCASSRRDPYNEQFFGPGTRLTVL.

This clonotype was picked up many times. This chain connects TRBV12-3 or TRBV12-4 to TRBJ2-3; D is uncertain. There are 12 residues in the CDR3. V dropped 4 bases and J dropped 6 bases, with 8 bases sitting between them. CDR3 nucleotides: TGTGCCAGCAGTTACTCCTACGATACGCAGTATTTT. Amino acids: CASSYSYDTQYF.

This rearrangement joins TRBV27 to TRBJ1-5; possible D gene TRBD1, 5 bases. The CDR3 covers 13 residues. Germline-derived CDR1 and CDR2 are MNHEY and SMNVEV (reference sequence). V lost 6 bases and J lost 10, with 16 bases in between. The CDR3 sequence is CASSLGGFQPQHF. CDR3 DNA sequence: TGTGCCAGCAGCCTCGGGGGGTTCCAACCCCAGCATTTT.

This chain's CDR3 is CASSESPDSNQPQHF. As DNA, the CDR3 is TGTGCCAGCAGTGAATCCCCGGATAGCAATCAGCCCCAGCATTTT. The gene calls are TRBV25-1 and TRBJ1-5; D is uncertain. Trimming stripped 1 base from V and 0 bases from J, with 7 bases between. Per the germline V gene, CDR1 is MGHDK and CDR2 is SYGVNS. The CDR3 is 15 amino acids.

The CDR3 nucleotides are TGTGCCAGCAGGAATGGAAACAGGGTGACGAACACCATATATTTT. This encodes CASRNGNRVTNTIYF. The chain has TRBV28 and TRBJ1-3, with D possibly being TRBD1 (6 bases). The CDR3 runs 15 residues. Trimming shortened V by 6 bases and J by 7 bases, and 19 bases separated the two germline ends. The germline V gene encodes CDR1 MDHEN and CDR2 SYDVKM.

This clonotype came up many times. The V and J genes are TRBV18 and TRBJ1-1, with TRBD1 identical over 9 bases. This CDR3 has 16 amino acids. CDR1 and CDR2 from the germline V gene are KGHSH and LQKENI. V dropped 3 bases and J dropped 4; count of bases not matched to a gene: 9. CDR3 residues: CASSPAGTGISTEAFF. The CDR3 DNA is TGTGCCAGCTCACCCGCCGGGACAGGGATCAGCACTGAAGCTTTCTTT.

This clonotype was seen ten or more times. The chain is built from TRBV5-1 and TRBJ2-3; no definite D call. Trimming left V 4 bases short and J 2 bases short, with 17 bases between. There are 16 residues in the CDR3. CDR1 SGHRS and CDR2 YFSETQ come from the germline V gene. The CDR3 coding sequence is TGCGCCAGCAGCCTCGACATCCTTATGTCCACAGATACGCAGTATTTT. Residues: CASSLDILMSTDTQYF. The whole variable domain, remainder taken from reference TRBV5-1 and TRBJ2-3, is KAGVTQTPRYLIKTRGQQVTLSCSPISGHRSVSWYQQTPGQGLQFLFEYFSETQRNKGNFPGRFSGRQFSNSRSEMNVSTLELGDSALYLCASSLDILMSTDTQYFGPGTRLTVL.

Worth noting for this clonotype: Germline is not matched at one junction end, which may reflect a read error. The chain joins TRBV18 to TRBJ2-7; weak D call: TRBD1 (5 bases). Germline loops: CDR1 KGHSH, CDR2 LQKENI. The CDR3 loop spans 14 amino acids. DNA for the CDR3: TGTGCCAGCTTACCACTCCGACAGACCTACGAGCAGTACTTC. Residues: CASLPLRQTYEQYF.

This clonotype was detected ten times or more. The V call is TRBV11-2, the J call TRBJ2-1; the D call may be TRBD1 or TRBD2 (7 bases each). The CDR3 loop spans 16 amino acids. CDR1 is SGHAT and CDR2 is FQNNGV in the germline V gene. The V and J ends lost 1 base and 4 bases respectively, with 14 bases between them. CDR3 in DNA: TGTGCCAGCAGCTTAGGCGGGGAGGGGGCTTACAATGAGCAGTTCTTC. The encoded protein is CASSLGGEGAYNEQFF. The complete variable domain, with remaining parts taken from reference TRBV11-2 and TRBJ2-1, reads EAGVAQSPRYKIIEKRQSVAFWCNPISGHATLYWYQQILGQGPKLLIQFQNNGVVDDSQLPKDRFSAERLKGVDSTLKIQPAKLEDSAVYLCASSLGGEGAYNEQFFGPGTRLTVL.

This clonotype has only a few counts. The chain has TRBV5-1 and TRBJ1-6; D is uncertain. Trimming cost V 0 bases and J 6 bases, with 10 bases left between them. The germline CDR1 and CDR2 sequences are SGHRS and YFSETQ. The CDR3 runs to 15 residues. The CDR3 here is CASSLDPGSNSPLHF. For the CDR3, the DNA is TGCGCCAGCAGCTTGGATCCAGGATCTAATTCACCCCTCCACTTT.

V usage is TRBV30 and J usage is TRBJ1-1; the D gene is possibly TRBD1 (6 bases). Germline loops: CDR1 GTSNPN, CDR2 SVGIG (reference sequence). Deletions cut 0 bases from V and 2 bases from J, with 16 bases between. The CDR3 extends over 16 amino acids. The CDR3 loop is CAWSVPGGATNTEAFF. The CDR3 region has the DNA TGTGCCTGGAGTGTACCGGGGGGCGCGACCAACACTGAAGCTTTCTTT.

The chain uses TRBV7-2 and TRBJ2-1, with D perhaps TRBD1 (6 bases). Germline-derived CDR1 and CDR2 are SGHTA and FQGNSA. The CDR3 runs 15 residues. Trimming took off 2 bases at V and 10 bases at J, with 18 bases between the two ends. The CDR3 here is CASSLRQGPLYEQFF. CDR3 DNA: TGTGCCAGCAGCTTACGGCAGGGGCCCCTCTACGAGCAGTTCTTC.

Ten or more counts support this clonotype. J is TRBJ1-1 and V is TRBV6-6; no firm D call. This CDR3 has 15 residues. Trimming left V 2 bases short and J 0 bases short, with 10 bases between. Germline V gene sequence: CDR1 MNHNY, CDR2 SVGAGI (reference sequence). CDR3 bases: TGTGCCAGCAGTTACCGCAGACACTTGAACACTGAAGCTTTCTTT. Translating it yields CASSYRRHLNTEAFF.

The rearrangement links TRBV19 to TRBJ2-1; 8 bases are shared with TRBD1. The length of the CDR3 is 14 residues. V gave up 7 bases and J gave up 0 bases; unmatched junction bases: 2. CDR1 is LNHDA and CDR2 is SQIVND in the germline V gene (reference sequence). CDR3 amino acids: CASKGTGSYNEQFF. In DNA form, the CDR3 reads TGTGCCAGTAAGGGGACAGGCTCCTACAATGAGCAGTTCTTC.

The gene calls are TRBV20-1 and TRBJ1-3; the D gene is possibly TRBD1 (6 bases). V lost 0 bases and J 0 bases, leaving 15 bases between the germline ends. The germline V gene has CDR1 DFQATT and CDR2 SNEGSKA (reference sequence). CDR3 size: 17 residues. This CDR3 reads CSARDEPGASSGNTIYF. DNA of the CDR3: TGCAGTGCTAGAGATGAGCCGGGGGCAAGCTCTGGAAACACCATATATTTT.

This clonotype was seen a few times. This chain uses TRBV5-5 with TRBJ1-1; 8 nucleotides match TRBD1. V trimming: 2 bases; J trimming: 5 bases; junction bases outside the gene matches: 8. This CDR3 has 15 amino acids. The germline CDR1 and CDR2 sequences are SGHKS and YYEKEE (reference sequence). This chain's CDR3 is CASSFWQGAGTEAFF. Written as DNA, the CDR3 is TGTGCCAGCAGCTTTTGGCAGGGGGCGGGGACTGAAGCTTTCTTT.

A note on this clonotype: Possible read error: a much larger clone is one base away. The chain is built from TRBV11-2 and TRBJ2-1, with 7 bases aligning to TRBD2. The CDR3 is 15 residues long. CDR1 is SGHAT and CDR2 is FQNNGV in the germline V gene. The V segment lost 5 bases and the J segment 5 bases; nucleotides outside the gene matches: 9. This chain's CDR3 is CASSPWAGADNEQFF. Written as DNA, the CDR3 is TGTGCCAGCAGCCCCTGGGCGGGAGCCGACAATGAGCAGTTCTTC.

This clonotype occurred a few times. This chain joins TRBV7-3 and TRBJ1-6; D possibly corresponds to TRBD1 (6 bases). Germline CDR1 SGHTA, CDR2 FQGTGA. There are 16 residues in the CDR3. V gave up 0 bases and J gave up 8 bases, with 14 bases separating them. Here the CDR3 DNA reads TGTGCCAGCAGCTTAACTTTCAGGGGTGGCGATTCACCCCTCCACTTT. Translated: CASSLTFRGGDSPLHF.

This clonotype showed up many times. This rearrangement joins TRBV11-2 to TRBJ2-7; no definite D call. V was pared by 5 bases and J by 6 bases, with 11 bases between. The germline gives CDR1 SGHAT, CDR2 FQNNGV. This CDR3 spans 12 amino acids. As DNA, the CDR3 is TGTGCCAGCAGCCCCACCGGTTTCGAGCAGTACTTC. The encoded protein is CASSPTGFEQYF.